A single sample is the source of the 25 T cell receptor beta chains below, sequenced in a study of T cell responses to AZD1222 COVID-19 vaccine. Using immunoSEQ multiplex PCR, the repertoire was profiled, and TCRdb retains in-frame clones only, with some absent. The data contain 100,000 to 150,000 clones, 80% to 90% of them singletons. The sample consisted of peripheral blood, taken on day 0 of AZD1222 vaccination. The origin of the receptors is an adult in good health.

V gene TRBV29-1 combines with J gene TRBJ1-5; unclear D gene. Deletions cut 4 bases from V and 7 bases from J, with 14 bases between. Looked up from germline, CDR1 is SQVTM and CDR2 is ANQGSEA. This CDR3 is 13 amino acids long. The CDR3 region is CSVVPVEGQPQHF. The CDR3 DNA follows: TGCAGCGTTGTCCCAGTAGAGGGCCAGCCCCAGCATTTT.

The rearrangement uses TRBV9 and TRBJ2-7, with D perhaps matching TRBD1 (6 bases). This CDR3 is 18 amino acids long. With 3 bases removed from V and 5 bases from J, the gap between germline ends came to 27 bases. Germline-derived CDR1 and CDR2 are SGDLS and YYNGEE. Here the CDR3 reads CASSASLFLDRAGDEQYF. The CDR3 DNA follows: TGTGCCAGCAGCGCTAGCCTTTTCCTAGATCGCGCAGGGGACGAGCAGTACTTC.

CDR3 coding DNA: TGTGCCAGCAGCCAAGATCGGGGGACAGGCTCGGCCAAAAACATTCAGTACTTC. It specifies CASSQDRGTGSAKNIQYF. The chain carries TRBV3-1 (or the pseudogene TRBV3-2) and TRBJ2-4; TRBD1 matches 8 bases. Per germline, CDR1 LGHDT and CDR2 YNNKEL (reference sequence). The ends lost 0 bases at V and 1 base at J; junction bases unmatched: 8. The CDR3 loop spans 18 amino acids.

The V and J genes are TRBV4-1 and TRBJ2-1; 8 bases line up with TRBD2. V was clipped by 4 bases and J by 15 bases; unmatched bases: 11. The CDR3 is made up of 13 amino acids. Germline V lookup: CDR1 MGHRA, CDR2 YSYEKL. This chain's CDR3 is CASSPGTRDFPFF. CDR3 bases: TGCGCCAGCAGCCCCGGGACTAGGGATTTTCCGTTCTTC.

The V call is TRBV7-9, the J call TRBJ2-7; D perhaps matches TRBD2 (6 bases). V lost 6 bases and J lost 3, with 21 bases in between. The CDR3 contains 16 residues. Per the germline V gene, CDR1 is SEHNR and CDR2 is FQNEAQ (reference sequence). The CDR3 protein is CASRLGSGRRVYEQYF. The DNA of the CDR3 is TGTGCCAGCAGGTTGGGTTCCGGGAGAAGAGTCTACGAGCAGTACTTC.

CDR3 in DNA: TGTGCCAGCAGCCGGGACTATTACAATGAGCAGTTCTTC. It yields the protein CASSRDYYNEQFF. The chain has TRBV3-1 (or the pseudogene TRBV3-2) and TRBJ2-1; 7 nucleotides match TRBD2. The CDR3 contains 13 residues. CDR1 LGHDT and CDR2 YNNKEL come from the germline V gene (reference sequence). Trimming removed 4 bases from V and 4 bases from J; junction bases left unmatched: 1.

V usage is TRBV12-1 and J usage is TRBJ2-7; the table's TRBD2 call for D was not verified on the DNA. TRBV12-1 is described as a pseudogene. The CDR3 sequence is 16 residues long. CDR3 DNA sequence: TGTGCCAGCAGCGAACCCCCGGCCCGGGGGGCCTACGAGCAGTACTTC. This encodes CASSEPPARGAYEQYF.

Only a few counts were recorded for this clone. The CDR3 protein is CASSRLAGLRYNEQFF. CDR3 sequence (DNA): TGTGCCAGCAGCCGTCTGGCGGGACTCCGTTACAATGAGCAGTTCTTC. The chain carries TRBV11-2 and TRBJ2-1, with TRBD2 as a possible D gene (6 bases). The germline CDR1 and CDR2 sequences are SGHAT and FQNNGV. The CDR3 runs to 16 residues. V lost 5 bases and J lost 4, with 18 bases in between.

The chain recombines TRBV7-2 with TRBJ2-1; 10 bases are shared with TRBD2. The germline V gene encodes CDR1 SGHTA and CDR2 FQGNSA. CDR3 length equals 14 residues. The V segment lost 5 bases and the J segment 10 bases; nucleotides outside the gene matches: 8. The CDR3 DNA sequence: TGTGCCAGCAGCATTCGGACTAGCGGAAGGGAGCAGTTCTTC. Protein product: CASSIRTSGREQFF.

The rearrangement uses TRBV6-5 and TRBJ2-1; 10 nucleotides line up with TRBD2. In germline, CDR1 is MNHEY, CDR2 SVGAGI. J gave up 9 bases and V 6 bases, and 11 bases lay outside the gene matches. The CDR3 runs to 15 residues. The CDR3 region has the DNA TGTGCCAGCAGCCCAGGAGCGGGAGGGCCACGTGAGCAGTTCTTC. This codes for CASSPGAGGPREQFF.

This chain joins TRBV11-2 and TRBJ1-2; D is unclear. The germline V and J ends were trimmed by 2 bases and 4 bases, with 17 bases remaining between them. The germline V gene has CDR1 SGHAT and CDR2 FQNNGV. CDR3 size: 16 residues. CDR3: CASSLSARGRGYGYTF. The CDR3 DNA sequence: TGTGCCAGCAGCTTATCCGCCCGGGGTCGAGGCTATGGCTACACCTTC.

The V gene is TRBV28, the J gene TRBJ2-7; TRBD1 matches 8 bases. CDR1 is MDHEN, CDR2 SYDVKM, per germline. This CDR3 is 14 amino acids long. Trimming at V came to 6 bases and at J to 5 bases, leaving 9 bases not matched to a gene. The CDR3 region has the DNA TGTGCCAGCAGCCCAGGGGGCGGGTCCCACGAGCAGTACTTC. Its protein is CASSPGGGSHEQYF.

The chain recombines TRBV28 with TRBJ2-7; 8 nucleotides agree with TRBD2. J was trimmed by 3 bases and V by 4 bases; bases with no gene match: 5. The CDR3 consists of 14 residues. The germline V gene encodes CDR1 MDHEN and CDR2 SYDVKM. CDR3 sequence reads: CASSSAGLVYEQYF. In DNA, the CDR3 is TGTGCCAGCAGTTCGGCGGGACTAGTCTACGAGCAGTACTTC.

This chain connects TRBV5-1 to TRBJ2-3; the D gene could be TRBD1 or TRBD2 (5 bases each). CDR1 is SGHRS, CDR2 YFSETQ, per germline. The ends were cut back, 4 bases at V and 8 bases at J, with 17 bases in the middle. This CDR3 contains 14 residues. The CDR3 is CASSPPGTMTTQYF. CDR3 nucleotide sequence: TGCGCCAGCAGCCCACCCGGGACGATGACTACGCAGTATTTT.

This clone appeared once. This chain uses TRBV30 with TRBJ1-2, with no clear D. Germline V lookup: CDR1 GTSNPN, CDR2 SVGIG (reference sequence). The germline V and J ends were trimmed by 2 bases and 8 bases, with 12 bases remaining between them. The CDR3 runs 12 residues. CDR3 coding DNA: TGTGCCTGGAGTCGTAGAGGGAGAGGCTACACCTTC. Translation: CAWSRRGRGYTF.

V is TRBV2 and J is TRBJ1-2; D gene ambiguous. The germline V gene encodes CDR1 SNHLY and CDR2 FYNNEI. CDR3 length: 11 amino acids. V was shortened by 7 bases and J by 4 bases, with 7 bases between the two germline ends. The CDR3, as DNA: TGTGCCAGCACGGTGACCTATGGCTACACCTTC. Protein: CASTVTYGYTF.

This chain joins TRBV5-6 and TRBJ2-5, with a tentative D call TRBD2 (6 bases). The CDR3 totals 17 residues. The germline V and J ends were trimmed by 2 bases and 0 bases, with 17 bases remaining between them. The germline CDR1 and CDR2 sequences are SGHDT and YYEEEE. CDR3 nucleotides: TGTGCCAGCAGCTTTAAACGGTGGGAGGTCGACCAAGAGACCCAGTACTTC. It codes for CASSFKRWEVDQETQYF.

The chain recombines TRBV12-5 with TRBJ2-1, with 11 bases that match TRBD2. Germline V gene data show CDR1 as LGHNT and CDR2 as FRNRAP. V dropped 2 bases and J dropped 12; count of bases not matched to a gene: 9. The CDR3 has 15 residues. Here the CDR3 DNA reads TGTGCTAGTGGTTTGAAGGCTAGCGGGGGGCTTGGGCAGTTCTTC. Translation: CASGLKASGGLGQFF.

The CDR3 here is CASSPGPYYEQYF. The CDR3, as DNA: TGCGCCAGCAGCCCGGGACCCTACTACGAGCAGTACTTC. J is TRBJ2-7 and V is TRBV4-3; D possibly uses TRBD1 or TRBD2 (5 bases each). V shed 4 bases and J shed 3 bases, with 10 bases lying between them. Germline lookup yields CDR1 LGHNA and CDR2 YSLEER. CDR3 length: 13 amino acids.

This clone was picked up a small number of times. The CDR3 protein is CATSDFATDGTSGKGLSNEQFF. CDR3 DNA: TGTGCCACCAGTGATTTCGCGACCGACGGGACTAGCGGGAAAGGGTTGTCCAATGAGCAGTTCTTC. This chain connects TRBV24-1 to TRBJ2-1, with TRBD2 identical over 13 bases. The CDR3 sequence is 22 residues long. Per germline, CDR1 KGHDR and CDR2 SFDVKD. V shed 1 base, J shed 6 bases, and the junction held 20 bases outside the gene matches.

The genes are TRBV11-3 and TRBJ2-1; 10 nucleotides match TRBD2. CDR3 length: 15 residues. The V gene's germline CDR1 is SGHNT and CDR2 YENEEA. The J segment lost 5 bases and the V segment lost 5 bases, leaving 6 bases of the junction unmatched. The CDR3 sequence is CASSPEAGGNNEQFF. The CDR3 DNA reads as TGTGCCAGCAGCCCTGAAGCGGGAGGGAACAATGAGCAGTTCTTC.

The chain employs TRBV2 and TRBJ1-5, with 7 bases fitting TRBD1. Germline V gives CDR1 SNHLY, CDR2 FYNNEI. With 6 bases clipped from V and 2 bases from J, the junction kept 1 base outside the gene matches. This CDR3 comprises 13 residues. CDR3 nucleotide sequence: TGTGCCAGCAGAACAGGGGGCAATCAGCCCCAGCATTTT. Translation: CASRTGGNQPQHF.

The chain links TRBV24-1 to TRBJ2-1; D tentatively fits TRBD1 or TRBD2 (5 bases each). The V end lost 2 bases, the J end lost 4 bases, and 20 bases lay between the germline ends. Per the germline V gene, CDR1 is KGHDR and CDR2 is SFDVKD. The CDR3 loop spans 18 amino acids. CDR3 sequence (DNA): TGTGCCACCAGTGATTCCCCCATGGGGGATGGGATATACAATGAGCAGTTCTTC. Encoded protein: CATSDSPMGDGIYNEQFF.

The chain joins TRBV11-2 to TRBJ1-2; D gene ambiguous. Germline CDR1 is SGHAT and CDR2 is FQNNGV. The CDR3 runs 15 residues. V lost 0 bases and J lost 2, with 10 bases in between. DNA for the CDR3: TGTGCCAGCAGCTTAGATCACCAGGCAAACTATGGCTACACCTTC. Residues: CASSLDHQANYGYTF.

This clone appeared a single time. The V gene is TRBV5-1, the J gene TRBJ1-1; D unclear. This CDR3 has 13 residues. Trimming took off 3 bases at V and 1 base at J, with 7 bases between the two ends. From germline, CDR1 is SGHRS and CDR2 YFSETQ. The CDR3 region is CASSYLGNTEAFF. The DNA of the CDR3 is TGCGCCAGCAGCTACCTGGGGAACACTGAAGCTTTCTTT.